This T cell receptor (beta chain) was sequenced during a study of blood T cell repertoires in COVID-19. Study at large: Acute-phase and convalescent COVID-19 samples originated in the United States, Italy and Spain. The cDNA or gDNA used as material had been derived from T cells, B-cell-depleted T cells, or PBMCs.

With 3 bases clipped from V and 2 bases from J, the junction kept 3 bases outside the gene matches. Per the germline V gene, CDR1 is LNHDA and CDR2 is SQIVND (reference sequence). The length of the CDR3 is 16 residues. Assay: immunoSEQ multiplex PCR; the TCRdb copy retains only in-frame clones and omits some. The sample gives approximately 150,000 clones, about four fifths of which show up once; roughly 11% is in the top ten. This chain joins TRBV19 and TRBJ2-7, with 14 bases matching TRBD2. Material: peripheral blood. This receptor was identified in a man in his 60s with active or convalescent COVID-19. CDR3 sequence (DNA): TGTGCCAGTAGTATGGGACTAGCGGGAGCCCCCTACGAGCAGTACTTC. This translates into CASSMGLAGAPYEQYF.